The 18 T cell receptor beta chains reported below all come from one sample, sequenced in a study of patients and donors after allogeneic stem cell transplantation. TCRdb analysed the RT-PCR reads with MiXCR anew, one entry per CDR3 protein. The sample lists about 960,000 distinct CDR3 sequences; under 20% were seen once. Specimen: blood, either unsorted or a sorted T cell fraction (not recorded which). Source of these receptors: a human donor who was either an allogeneic HSCT recipient or a stem cell or donor lymphocyte infusion donor (not recorded which). It is not recorded whose cells these are; they may come from a transplant donor.

For the CDR3, the DNA is TGTGCCAGCAGCATGGCTAGCGGGACGAATGAGCAGTTCTTC. Its protein is CASSMASGTNEQFF. The chain recombines TRBV7-6 with TRBJ2-1, with 9 bases matching TRBD2. CDR3 length equals 14 residues. With V trimmed by 5 bases and J by 7 bases, 6 bases remained unmatched. The germline gives CDR1 SGHVS, CDR2 FNYEAQ.

As for this clonotype: A much bigger clone sits one base away, suggesting this may be a read error. The gene calls are TRBV25-1 and TRBJ2-3; D possibly corresponds to TRBD2 (6 bases). There are 14 residues in the CDR3. The V and J ends lost 6 bases and 1 base respectively, with 11 bases between them. Germline CDR1 reads MGHDK; CDR2 reads SYGVNS. CDR3 bases: TGTGCCAGCAGAGTCAGCGGGCGCACAGATACGCAGTATTTT. It yields the protein CASRVSGRTDTQYF. The variable domain in full, with the rest retrieved from reference TRBV25-1 and TRBJ2-3, is EADIYQTPRYLVIGTGKKITLECSQTMGHDKMYWYQQDPGMELHLIHYSYGVNSTEKGDLSSESTVSRIRTEHFPLTLESARPSHTSQYLCASRVSGRTDTQYFGPGTRLTVL.

Only a few counts were recorded for this clonotype. The chain joins TRBV25-1 to TRBJ2-2; a weak D match, TRBD1 (6 bases). CDR1 and CDR2 (germline): MGHDK, SYGVNS. The CDR3 has 16 residues. Trimming pared 0 bases from V and 1 base from J, leaving 9 bases between. DNA of the CDR3: TGTGCCAGCAGTGAATATGGACAGTGGAACACCGGGGAGCTGTTTTTT. Amino acid sequence: CASSEYGQWNTGELFF.

The chain recombines TRBV7-8 with TRBJ2-3; D is undetermined. Germline V lookup: CDR1 SGHVS, CDR2 FQNEAQ. V gave up 6 bases and J gave up 5 bases, with 15 bases separating them. The CDR3 is 14 amino acids. The chain's CDR3 is CASSSQPSRDTQYF. The CDR3 DNA follows: TGTGCCAGCAGTTCCCAACCCTCCAGAGATACGCAGTATTTT. Combining the CDR3 with reference TRBV7-8 and TRBJ2-3 gives the whole variable domain GAGVSQSPRYKVAKRGQDVALRCDPISGHVSLFWYQQALGQGPEFLTYFQNEAQLDKSGLPSDRFFAERPEGSVSTLKIQRTQQEDSAVYLCASSSQPSRDTQYFGPGTRLTVL.

The V call is TRBV29-1, the J call TRBJ2-1, with 8 bases matching TRBD2. V was pared by 5 bases and J by 7 bases, with 7 bases of the junction left unmatched. Germline CDR1 and CDR2: SQVTM and ANQGSEA. The CDR3 sequence is 13 residues long. The CDR3: CSVPSRGVNEQFF. CDR3 DNA sequence: TGCAGCGTTCCTTCGCGGGGGGTTAATGAGCAGTTCTTC.

This clonotype appeared a few times. The rearrangement uses TRBV7-2 and TRBJ2-7; no reliable D call. The germline gives CDR1 SGHTA, CDR2 FQGNSA. The ends were cut back, 5 bases at V and 3 bases at J, with 11 bases in the middle. The length of the CDR3 is 13 residues. DNA of the CDR3: TGTGCCAGCAGCCCCCCCGGCCACTACGAGCAGTACTTC. Translating it yields CASSPPGHYEQYF.

In its sample, this clonotype was seen a few times. The V gene is TRBV12-3 or TRBV12-4, the J gene TRBJ2-3, with D unresolved. The ends were cut back, 0 bases at V and 3 bases at J, with 13 bases in the middle. The CDR3 loop spans 16 amino acids. CDR3 DNA: TGTGCCAGCAGTTTAGCGGGTGGGAAACTGACAGATACGCAGTATTTT. It codes for CASSLAGGKLTDTQYF.

The chain recombines TRBV20-1 with TRBJ1-1; 10 bases agree with TRBD1. CDR3 length: 11 residues. The germline V gene encodes CDR1 DFQATT and CDR2 SNEGSKA (reference sequence). The CDR3 sequence is CTGTGETEAFF. DNA for the CDR3: TGCACCGGGACAGGGGAAACTGAAGCTTTCTTT.

Only a few counts were recorded for this clonotype. The rearrangement uses TRBV20-1 and TRBJ2-1; TRBD1 might be the D (5 bases). This CDR3 comprises 15 residues. Trimming pared 3 bases from V and 4 bases from J, leaving 16 bases between. The V gene's germline CDR1 is DFQATT and CDR2 SNEGSKA (reference sequence). CDR3 protein: CSASAGHSLYNEQFF. In nucleotides, the CDR3 is TGCAGTGCTAGTGCAGGACATTCGTTATACAATGAGCAGTTCTTC.

The chain couples TRBV20-1 to TRBJ2-1; 9 bases are shared with TRBD2. With 4 bases clipped from V and 5 bases from J, the junction kept 9 bases outside the gene matches. Germline V gene data show CDR1 as DFQATT and CDR2 as SNEGSKA (reference sequence). The CDR3 is 15 residues long. The CDR3 spells CSATATSGLHNEQFF. CDR3 bases: TGCAGTGCTACCGCGACTAGCGGACTTCACAATGAGCAGTTCTTC.

This clonotype appeared a few times. The V gene is TRBV6-2 or TRBV6-3, the J gene TRBJ1-3, with D uncertain. V gave up 6 bases and J gave up 0 bases, with 12 bases separating them. The CDR3 is 15 residues long. Germline CDR1 is MNHEY and CDR2 is SVGEGT. DNA of the CDR3: TGTGCCAGCAGCCGAGGACGGAACTCTGGAAACACCATATATTTT. It yields the protein CASSRGRNSGNTIYF.

The chain is built from TRBV5-5 and TRBJ1-1, with a tentative D call TRBD1 (5 bases). Trimming removed 0 bases from V and 4 bases from J, with 16 bases in between. CDR3 size: 16 residues. CDR1 and CDR2 (germline): SGHKS, YYEKEE (reference sequence). The CDR3: CASSLGVSQGATEAFF. Written as DNA, the CDR3 is TGTGCCAGCAGCTTGGGGGTTTCGCAGGGAGCCACTGAAGCTTTCTTT.

By sample share, this clonotype is medium-sized. The rearrangement links TRBV24-1 to TRBJ2-5; 15 bases align to TRBD2. Germline V CDR1 and CDR2: KGHDR, SFDVKD. V lost 10 bases to trimming and J lost 5 bases; unmatched junction nucleotides: 1. CDR3 length equals 13 residues. The DNA of the CDR3 is TGTGCCACAGGACTAGCGGGAGGGGAGACCCAGTACTTC. Translation: CATGLAGGETQYF.

In this sample, this clonotype turned up a few times. The V gene is TRBV12-3 or TRBV12-4, the J gene TRBJ2-7; TRBD2 is a possible D gene (7 bases). The ends were cut back, 1 base at V and 3 bases at J, with 10 bases in the middle. The CDR3 consists of 14 residues. CDR3: CASSLVGGLYEQYF. The DNA for the CDR3 is TGTGCCAGCAGTTTAGTCGGGGGGCTCTACGAGCAGTACTTC.

This clonotype appeared a few times. V usage is TRBV5-6 and J usage is TRBJ1-3; unclear D gene. The V and J ends lost 3 bases and 2 bases respectively, with 9 bases between them. The CDR3 is 14 amino acids. Per the germline V gene, CDR1 is SGHDT and CDR2 is YYEEEE. This CDR3 reads CASSSGYPGNTIYF. The CDR3 nucleotides read TGTGCCAGCAGCTCTGGGTATCCTGGAAACACCATATATTTT.

This clonotype has only a few counts. The chain joins TRBV29-1 to TRBJ2-2; D remains unclear. CDR1 and CDR2 (germline): SQVTM, ANQGSEA. Trimming cost V 4 bases and J 1 base, with 13 bases left between them. CDR3 length: 15 amino acids. Here the CDR3 reads CSVVLADQNTGELFF. CDR3 sequence (DNA): TGCAGCGTTGTCTTAGCAGACCAGAACACCGGGGAGCTGTTTTTT.

The rearrangement joins TRBV19 to TRBJ1-1; TRBD1 is a possible D gene (5 bases). V dropped 9 bases and J dropped 2 bases, with 16 bases sitting between them. The CDR3 consists of 14 residues. Per germline, CDR1 LNHDA and CDR2 SQIVND (reference sequence). CDR3 nucleotide sequence: TGTGCCAGCTTACCGACAGAATTCAACACTGAAGCTTTCTTT. Residues: CASLPTEFNTEAFF.

As DNA, the CDR3 is TGTGCCAGTCAAGGGGGATGGGACACTGAAGCTTTCTTT. It specifies CASQGGWDTEAFF. The V and J genes are TRBV2 and TRBJ1-1, with D maybe TRBD1 (6 bases). Germline lookup yields CDR1 SNHLY and CDR2 FYNNEI. This CDR3 spans 13 amino acids. V was cut by 9 bases and J by 3 bases, with 14 bases left in between.